This TCR beta chain is drawn from a study of response to subunit inactivated influenza vaccine. General study points: The authors put forward the suggestion that each seasonal influenza vaccination may bring in only a limited number of new T cells.

This clonotype has only a few counts. Its antigen is unidentified. Each CDR3 protein is one row after TCRdb ran MiXCR on the RT-PCR reads. The top ten clones hold over 10% of a sample with about 480,000 distinct CDR3 sequences, about an eighth of them seen once. The CDR3 is 16 amino acids. Germline V gene data show CDR1 as SGHTA and CDR2 as FQGNSA. V lost 1 base and J lost 5, with 18 bases in between. The sequence came from a man in his fifties who received an inactivated influenza vaccine. The sequences come from PBMCs from blood, collected 45 days after vaccination. V gene TRBV7-2 combines with J gene TRBJ2-7; perhaps D is TRBD1 or TRBD2 (6 bases each). The chain's CDR3 is CASSLGLGRGGNEQYF. The CDR3 region has the DNA TGTGCCAGCAGCTTAGGGTTAGGCAGGGGAGGAAACGAGCAGTACTTC. Full variable domain (missing parts from reference TRBV7-2 and TRBJ2-7): GAGVSQSPSNKVTEKGKDVELRCDPISGHTALYWYRQSLGQGLEFLIYFQGNSAPDKSGLPSDRFSAERTGGSVSTLTIQRTQQEDSAVYLCASSLGLGRGGNEQYFGPGTRLTVT.